The clone carrying this T cell receptor beta chain was detected many times. The antigen is unknown. TCRdb re-analysed the reads in MiXCR, keeping a single row per CDR3 protein. Of some 200,000 distinct CDR3 sequences listed, roughly 9% are singletons. These data come from a study of T cell repertoires in cytomegalovirus infection. Study in general: Public TCR beta signatures indicated both CMV infection and matching HLA type.

Overall study results and limits: Summed frequency of public TCR beta families distinguished CMV carriers with the relevant HLA. The study found HLA-C-restricted CMV-specific TCR beta clonotypes dominating the ex vivo response.

This clonotype was obtained from a human donor in good health (CMV status not recorded). Some clones in this sample may be carry-over from other donors' samples. Sequencing was done on a sample of PBMCs.

CDR3 bases: TGTGCCGCCTCTAGAGGGGGTAGCACAGATACGCAGTATTTT. This encodes CAASRGGSTDTQYF. The chain employs TRBV10-3 and TRBJ2-3; D is perhaps TRBD1 (6 bases). The CDR3 totals 14 residues. Germline CDR1 ENHRY, CDR2 SYGVKD. Trimming left V 11 bases short and J 0 bases short, with 15 bases between.